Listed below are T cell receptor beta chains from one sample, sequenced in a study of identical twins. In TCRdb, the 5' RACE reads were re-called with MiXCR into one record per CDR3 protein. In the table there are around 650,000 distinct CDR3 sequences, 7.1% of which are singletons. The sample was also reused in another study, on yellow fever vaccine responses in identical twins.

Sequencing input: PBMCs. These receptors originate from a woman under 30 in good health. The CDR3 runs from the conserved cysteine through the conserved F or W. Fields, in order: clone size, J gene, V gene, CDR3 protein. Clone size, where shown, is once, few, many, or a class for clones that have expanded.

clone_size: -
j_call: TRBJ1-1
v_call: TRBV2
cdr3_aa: CASKQGLHTEAFF

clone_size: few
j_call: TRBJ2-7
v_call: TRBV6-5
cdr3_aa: CASSYVQGSEQYF

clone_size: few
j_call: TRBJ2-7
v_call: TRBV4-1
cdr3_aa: CASSPDRDSYEQYF

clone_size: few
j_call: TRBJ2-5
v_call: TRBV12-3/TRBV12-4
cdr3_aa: CASSLLKAGGKETQYF

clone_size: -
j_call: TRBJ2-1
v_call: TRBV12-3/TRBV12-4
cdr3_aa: CASSLAGLAGAYYNEQFF

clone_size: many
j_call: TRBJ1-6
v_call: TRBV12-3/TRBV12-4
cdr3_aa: CASSSRASPLHF

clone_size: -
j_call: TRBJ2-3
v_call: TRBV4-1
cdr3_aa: CASSQETSVFADTQYF

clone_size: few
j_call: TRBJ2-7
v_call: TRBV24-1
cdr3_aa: CATSDGHSYEQYF

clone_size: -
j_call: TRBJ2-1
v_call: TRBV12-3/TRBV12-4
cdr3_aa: CASSFSLSANEQFF

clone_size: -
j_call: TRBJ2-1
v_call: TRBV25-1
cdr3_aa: CASSGLPAGGSAFEQFF

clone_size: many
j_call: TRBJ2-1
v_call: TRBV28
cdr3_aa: CASANRGSSYNEQFF

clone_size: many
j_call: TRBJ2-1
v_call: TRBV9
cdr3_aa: CASSGFGSERDLNEQFF

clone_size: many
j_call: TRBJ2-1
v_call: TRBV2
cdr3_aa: CASKSVSYNEQFF

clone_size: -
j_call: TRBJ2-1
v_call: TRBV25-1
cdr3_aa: CASRSGILSYNEQFF

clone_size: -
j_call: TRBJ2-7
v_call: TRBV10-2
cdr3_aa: CASSEGWGGGYEQYF

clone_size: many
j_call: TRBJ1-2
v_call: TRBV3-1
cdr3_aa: CASSQETGTANYGYTF

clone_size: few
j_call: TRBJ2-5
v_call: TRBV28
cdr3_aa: CASSWEGRETQYF

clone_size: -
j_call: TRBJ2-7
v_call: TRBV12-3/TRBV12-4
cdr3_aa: CASSFWGTYEQYF

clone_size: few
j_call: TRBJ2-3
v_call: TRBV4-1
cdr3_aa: CASSLRAGGALDTQYF

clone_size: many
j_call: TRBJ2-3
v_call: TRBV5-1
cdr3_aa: CASSPTGNQDTQYF

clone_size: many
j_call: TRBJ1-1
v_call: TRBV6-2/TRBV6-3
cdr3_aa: CASSYSTTGGYNTEAFF

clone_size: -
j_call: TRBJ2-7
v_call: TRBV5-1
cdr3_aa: CASSLAPGTGVEQYF

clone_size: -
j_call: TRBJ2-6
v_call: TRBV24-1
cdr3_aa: CATGGDGANVLTF

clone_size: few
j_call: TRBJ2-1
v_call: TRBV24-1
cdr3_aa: CATSDGTGISKKFF

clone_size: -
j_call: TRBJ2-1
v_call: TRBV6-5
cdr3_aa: CASSYNWGNEQFF

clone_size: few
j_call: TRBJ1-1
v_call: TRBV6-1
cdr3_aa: CASSERNWKMNTEAFF

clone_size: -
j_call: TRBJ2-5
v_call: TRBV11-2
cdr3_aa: CASSYLAGVEETQYF

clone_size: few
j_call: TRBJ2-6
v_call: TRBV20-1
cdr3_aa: CSAKRPNSGSGANVLTF

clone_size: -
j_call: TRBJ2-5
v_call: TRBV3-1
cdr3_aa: CASSQARGVQETQYF

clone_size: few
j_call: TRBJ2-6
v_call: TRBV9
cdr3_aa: CASSVGLRDVNSGANVLTF

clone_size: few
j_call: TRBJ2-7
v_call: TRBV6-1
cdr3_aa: CASSEPPLLLYEQYF

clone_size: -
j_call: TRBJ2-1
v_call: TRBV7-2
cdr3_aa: CASSPRRQRASYNEQFF

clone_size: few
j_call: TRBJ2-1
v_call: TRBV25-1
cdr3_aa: CASSGQTTSDYNEQFF

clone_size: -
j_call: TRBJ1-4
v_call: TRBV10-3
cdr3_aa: CAISDGRGEKLFF

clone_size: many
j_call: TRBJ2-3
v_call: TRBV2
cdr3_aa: CASSVAGGRDTQYF

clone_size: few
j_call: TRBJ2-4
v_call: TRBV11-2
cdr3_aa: CASSLGSRLAKNIQYF

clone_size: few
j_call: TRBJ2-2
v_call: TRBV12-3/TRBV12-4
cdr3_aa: CASSAPRGGTNTGELFF

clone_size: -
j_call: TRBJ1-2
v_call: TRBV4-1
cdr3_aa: CASSPAGALNYGYTF

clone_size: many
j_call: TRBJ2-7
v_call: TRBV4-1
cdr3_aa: CASSQDTLDYYEQYF

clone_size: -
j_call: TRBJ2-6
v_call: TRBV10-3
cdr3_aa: CAISQFTGSSGANVLTF

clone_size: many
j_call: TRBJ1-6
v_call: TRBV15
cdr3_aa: CATSRDGNSPLHF